This T cell receptor (beta chain) was identified in a study of T cells in Graves' hyperthyroidism and ophthalmopathy. Using RNA transcripts as the source, TCR beta CDR3 regions were amplified. The TCR CDR3 first-round RT-PCR relied on the HTBI primer set. MiXCR was run by TCRdb on the multiplex PCR reads, yielding one entry per CDR3 protein. The repertoire includes under 450,000 distinct CDR3 sequences, about 15% of them detected once, and roughly an eighth sits in the top ten. The V and J ends lost 2 bases and 4 bases respectively, with 12 bases between them. Germline V gene lookup returns CDR1 SGHRS and CDR2 YFSETQ. This CDR3 spans 14 amino acids. The study excluded patients with uncontrolled infection, other autoimmune disease, pregnancy or lactation. This clonotype was picked up many times.

The sequence was obtained from a woman between 18 and 29 years old with Graves' hyperthyroidism. Material for sequencing was blood. The V and J genes are TRBV5-1 and TRBJ1-2; tentative D call: TRBD1 (5 bases). DNA of the CDR3: TGCGCCAGCAGCTTCAGGGAAGGGAGCTATGGCTACACCTTC. Amino acids: CASSFREGSYGYTF.